These T cell receptor beta chains were read from a single sample in a study of blood T cell repertoires in COVID-19. Libraries were prepared by immunoSEQ multiplex PCR; TCRdb keeps only in-frame clonotypes and omits some of them. The sample includes roughly 240,000 clones, over 80% of them seen just once. The sequenced sample consisted of PBMCs or T cells enriched from blood (not recorded which). These receptors originate from a woman aged 25 to 45 with acute COVID-19. CDR3s include the opening cysteine and the closing phenylalanine or tryptophan. D genes are given only for firm matches. The size entry is marked missing in some rows and otherwise reads once, few, many or a size class.

d_call j_call clone_size v_call cdr3_aa cdr3_nt
NA TRBJ2-7 NA TRBV5-1 CASSLDPAGSYEQYF TGCGCCAGCAGCTTGGACCCCGCCGGGTCCTACGAGCAGTACTTC
NA TRBJ2-7 NA TRBV4-1 CASSPQLTRGGGLYEQYF TGCGCCAGCAGCCCGCAACTGACCCGGGGAGGGGGACTCTACGAGCAGTACTTC
NA TRBJ1-1 once TRBV2 CASSERRGSNTEAFF TGTGCCAGCAGTGAAAGGCGAGGGTCGAACACTGAAGCTTTCTTT
TRBD2 TRBJ2-2 once TRBV9 CASSAGTSGGLTNTGELFF TGTGCCAGCAGCGCCGGGACTAGCGGGGGCCTCACGAACACCGGGGAGCTGTTTTTT
TRBD1 TRBJ1-4 NA TRBV5-1 CASSRDRGREKLFF TGCGCCAGCAGCCGGGACAGGGGGCGGGAAAAACTGTTTTTT
NA TRBJ2-1 once TRBV3-1/TRBV3-2 CASSQEYPGYEQFF TGTGCCAGCAGCCAAGAATATCCCGGGTATGAGCAGTTCTTC
NA TRBJ1-2 once TRBV5-1 CASSFTGYGYTF TGCGCCAGCAGCTTCACAGGCTATGGCTACACCTTC
TRBD2 TRBJ2-3 NA TRBV5-1 CASSLARTSGGITDTQYF TGCGCCAGCAGCTTGGCCCGGACTAGCGGGGGGATCACAGATACGCAGTATTTT
NA TRBJ2-1 NA TRBV27 CASSLVRGEQFF TGTGCCAGCAGTTTGGTCAGAGGTGAGCAGTTCTTC
NA TRBJ1-2 NA TRBV5-1 CASSLKEMGQSYTF TGCGCCAGCAGCTTGAAAGAAATGGGGCAGAGCTACACCTTC
NA TRBJ2-1 NA TRBV6-2/TRBV6-3 CASSPAGGFYNEQFF TGTGCCAGCAGTCCAGCAGGGGGGTTTTACAATGAGCAGTTCTTC
TRBD1 TRBJ2-2 NA TRBV5-6 CASSLVDRVTGELFF TGTGCCAGCAGCTTGGTAGACAGGGTCACCGGGGAGCTGTTTTTT
TRBD1 TRBJ2-7 NA TRBV29-1 CSVTDRGRQQYF TGCAGCGTAACCGACAGGGGGCGACAGCAGTACTTC
NA TRBJ2-1 NA TRBV11-3 CASSLEGGIDEQFF TGTGCCAGCAGCTTAGAGGGGGGAATAGATGAGCAGTTCTTC
TRBD1 TRBJ1-3 NA TRBV7-9 CASSLTGTGNGNTIYF TGTGCCAGCAGCCTAACCGGGACAGGGAACGGAAACACCATATATTTT
NA TRBJ1-1 few TRBV7-2 CASSREGGVTEAFF TGTGCCAGCAGCCGTGAAGGGGGGGTCACTGAAGCTTTCTTT
TRBD1 TRBJ2-1 once TRBV11-3 CASSFLGTGNNEQFF TGTGCCAGCAGCTTCTTGGGGACAGGAAACAATGAGCAGTTCTTC
TRBD2 TRBJ2-1 NA TRBV2 CASRGLASGRGMGYNEQFF TGTGCCAGCAGGGGGTTGGCTAGCGGGCGGGGAATGGGTTACAATGAGCAGTTCTTC
NA TRBJ2-5 NA TRBV4-2 CASSPPRDSSQETQYF TGTGCCAGCAGCCCACCCCGGGACTCCTCCCAAGAGACCCAGTACTTC
TRBD2 TRBJ2-5 once TRBV6-5 CATSGGVGETQYF TGTGCCACCAGCGGGGGGGTGGGAGAGACCCAGTACTTC
TRBD2 TRBJ2-3 NA TRBV10-3 CAISDNKGLAGNRGTQYF TGTGCCATCAGTGACAATAAGGGACTAGCGGGGAACCGAGGAACGCAGTATTTT
NA TRBJ1-1 NA TRBV24-1 CATTHGQTEAFF TGTGCCACAACCCACGGACAGACTGAAGCTTTCTTT
TRBD2 TRBJ2-1 once TRBV4-1 CASSPDLRLAGGDNEQFF TGCGCCAGCAGCCCTGACCTCCGACTAGCGGGGGGGGACAATGAGCAGTTCTTC
TRBD1 TRBJ1-4 NA TRBV2 CASRGQVATNEKLFF TGTGCCAGCAGGGGACAGGTCGCAACTAATGAAAAACTGTTTTTT
TRBD2 TRBJ2-7 NA TRBV5-6 CASSPRPSGGPTYEQYF TGTGCCAGCAGCCCCCGACCTAGCGGGGGGCCAACCTACGAGCAGTACTTC
TRBD1 TRBJ1-5 NA TRBV7-9 CASSLGDRMGNQPQHF TGTGCCAGCAGCTTAGGGGACAGGATGGGCAATCAGCCCCAGCATTTT
NA TRBJ2-1 NA TRBV14 CASSQDFLDSSNNEQFF TGTGCCAGCAGCCAAGATTTTTTGGACAGCTCCAACAATGAGCAGTTCTTC
NA TRBJ1-5 NA TRBV4-1 CASSQDLEQPQHF TGCGCCAGCAGCCAAGATCTCGAGCAGCCCCAGCATTTT
TRBD1 TRBJ1-5 NA TRBV29-1 CSVRDPGQGQPQHF TGCAGCGTTCGGGACCCGGGACAGGGTCAGCCCCAGCATTTT
TRBD1 TRBJ1-4 few TRBV5-1 CASSSQQGFNEKLFF TGCGCCAGCAGCTCACAACAGGGGTTTAATGAAAAACTGTTTTTT
NA TRBJ2-7 NA TRBV7-8 CASSLLASTIYEQYF TGTGCCAGCAGCTTATTAGCCTCGACCATCTACGAGCAGTACTTC
NA TRBJ2-3 NA TRBV7-6 CASSLVAAVTDTQYF TGTGCCAGCAGCTTAGTTGCGGCGGTCACAGATACGCAGTATTTT
NA TRBJ1-1 NA TRBV11-2 CASSPDRVTEAFF TGTGCCAGCAGCCCAGACAGAGTCACTGAAGCTTTCTTT
TRBD1 TRBJ2-7 NA TRBV30 CAGAGGPGAYEQYF TGTGCCGGAGCAGGGGGCCCTGGAGCCTACGAGCAGTACTTC
NA TRBJ1-5 NA TRBV18 CASSPQQESNQPQHF TGTGCCAGCTCACCACAACAGGAGAGCAATCAGCCCCAGCATTTT
NA TRBJ1-2 NA TRBV3-1/TRBV3-2 CASSPSVQGYGGYTF TGTGCCAGCAGCCCATCGGTACAGGGATACGGTGGCTACACCTTC
TRBD2 TRBJ2-7 NA TRBV5-6 CASSLWTSGGAEQYF TGTGCCAGCAGCTTGTGGACTAGCGGGGGGGCCGAGCAGTACTTC
TRBD2 TRBJ2-3 NA TRBV4-1 CASSYAGGPSTDTQYF TGCGCCAGCAGCTACGCGGGGGGGCCTAGCACAGATACGCAGTATTTT
TRBD2 TRBJ2-1 NA TRBV6-2/TRBV6-3 CASSYSGLAGGREQFF TGTGCCAGCAGTTACTCGGGACTAGCGGGGGGGCGAGAGCAGTTCTTC
NA TRBJ1-4 NA TRBV5-8 CASSLVGEATNEKLFF TGTGCCAGCAGCTTGGTGGGGGAGGCAACTAATGAAAAACTGTTTTTT
TRBD1 TRBJ1-5 NA TRBV25-1 CASSGTGDYQPQHF TGTGCCAGCAGTGGGACAGGGGACTATCAGCCCCAGCATTTT
NA TRBJ1-3 NA TRBV29-1 CSVVTGPGNTIYF TGCAGCGTAGTGACAGGACCTGGAAACACCATATATTTT
NA TRBJ1-4 once TRBV14 CASSQRVGTREKLFF TGTGCCAGCAGCCAACGGGTAGGGACTCGGGAAAAACTGTTTTTT
NA TRBJ1-2 NA TRBV12-3/TRBV12-4 CASSQGEAGYTF TGTGCCAGCAGTCAAGGCGAGGCTGGCTACACCTTC
TRBD2 TRBJ2-5 NA TRBV9 CASSGGTSGVETQYF TGTGCCAGCAGCGGAGGGACTAGCGGGGTGGAGACCCAGTACTTC
TRBD1 TRBJ1-5 once TRBV5-4 CASSLEGAGQPQHF TGTGCCAGCAGCTTAGAGGGGGCAGGACAGCCCCAGCATTTT
NA TRBJ2-7 NA TRBV12-3/TRBV12-4 CASSTGPYYEQYF TGTGCCAGCAGTACAGGGCCCTACTACGAGCAGTACTTC
TRBD1 TRBJ1-1 NA TRBV10-2 CASILPGQTNTEAFF TGCGCCAGCATACTCCCGGGACAGACGAACACTGAAGCTTTCTTT
TRBD1 TRBJ2-5 NA TRBV5-1 CASSFGTGLGETQYF TGCGCCAGCAGCTTTGGGACAGGGCTCGGAGAGACCCAGTACTTC
TRBD2 TRBJ2-1 NA TRBV6-5 CASSYGKAGGGEEQFF TGTGCCAGCAGTTACGGCAAAGCGGGGGGGGGCGAGGAGCAGTTCTTC
TRBD2 TRBJ2-7 few TRBV5-1 CASSLVAGGLEQYF TGCGCCAGCAGCTTGGTAGCGGGGGGGCTCGAGCAGTACTTC
NA TRBJ1-1 NA TRBV19 CASSITDIPPLNTEAFF TGTGCCAGTAGTATAACAGACATACCCCCCTTGAACACTGAAGCTTTCTTT
TRBD1 TRBJ2-7 once TRBV5-1 CASSYDRGTPYEQYF TGCGCCAGCAGTTACGACAGGGGGACCCCCTACGAGCAGTACTTC